The T cell receptor (beta chain) described here comes from a study of T cells in lung cancer brain metastases. Overall study findings and caveats: Brain metastases had fewer unique productive clones than primaries (median about 1,500 versus 4,500).

This table comes from immunoSEQ multiplex PCR, and its TCRdb copy is limited to in-frame clones, with some not included. The sample consists of 2,000 to 2,500 clones, around 90% of them appearing once. In regard to this clone: Its antigen is not identified.

This CDR3 has 18 residues. Germline V lookup: CDR1 SEHNR, CDR2 FQNEAQ (reference sequence). V gave up 6 bases and J gave up 1 base; unmatched junction bases: 11. Sequenced: tumor tissue from the primary lung tumor. This TCR was sampled from a man aged 65 to 85 with non-small cell lung cancer. The chain carries TRBV7-9 and TRBJ2-6; the match to TRBD1 covers 8 bases. DNA of the CDR3: TGTGCCAGCAGTACCAGGGGCAGGGGGCGGTCTGGGGCCAACGTCCTGACTTTC. This encodes CASSTRGRGRSGANVLTF.